This T cell receptor beta chain emerged from a study of blood T cells in healthy people across ages. Germline values: CDR1 MDHEN, CDR2 SYDVKM. Trimming left V 2 bases short and J 0 bases short, with 11 bases between. CDR3 size: 17 residues. A note on this clonotype: The antigen is unknown.

Study-wide results and limits: Per million T cells, TCR beta diversity dropped roughly linearly as age increased. Unsorted PBMCs prevented conclusive naive versus antigen-experienced comparison.

With a J-beta primer mix and a sample-barcoded 5' primer, a second PCR ran roughly 6 to 12 cycles. TCRdb reanalysed the 5' RACE reads using MiXCR and keeps one entry per CDR3 protein. Of approximately 1.5 million distinct CDR3 sequences listed, roughly 30% were seen once; the top ten hold around 11%. This chain uses TRBV28 with TRBJ1-6; no clear D. The clonotype was recovered from a woman aged 30 to 39 in good health. What was sequenced was blood. CDR3 protein: CASSLRAGSSYNSPLHF. In nucleotides, the CDR3 is TGTGCCAGCAGTTTAAGGGCGGGAAGCTCCTATAATTCACCCCTCCACTTT.